This paragraph reports one T cell receptor beta chain. The antigen is undetermined. Among the donors, all were Caucasian adults who lived in Nashville, Tennessee. These data come from a study of shared clonotypes between healthy human individuals. About the study: Donor ages ranged 18 to 49 years: two women, a few men. Whole-study findings and limits: Naive subsets typically showed greater estimated richness than memory subsets. Unshared clonotypes carried lower generation probabilities than those common to all four donors.

The method was immunoSEQ multiplex PCR; TCRdb's version includes in-frame clones alone and lacks a portion of them. The table lists fewer than 2.5 million clones, roughly 93% of them singletons. Sequences were obtained from naive CD4+ T cells from PBMCs. Subset: CD45RA+ positively selected. The clonotype comes from a man between 18 and 35 years old in good health. Some clones in this sample may be carry-over from other donors' samples.

The CDR3 nucleotides are TGTGCCAGCAATTCGGGCCGAAATGAGCAGTTCTTC. Translated: CASNSGRNEQFF. The chain joins TRBV11-2 to TRBJ2-1; no reliable D call. The CDR3 loop spans 12 amino acids. Germline lookup yields CDR1 SGHAT and CDR2 FQNNGV. Trimming pared 7 bases from V and 7 bases from J, leaving 11 bases between.